This T cell receptor beta chain was sequenced during a study of blood T cell repertoires in COVID-19. Germline CDR1 is SGHTA and CDR2 is FQGNSA. The CDR3 has 16 residues. After removal of 3 bases from V and 3 bases from J, the junction contained 3 bases not matched to a gene. Generated by immunoSEQ multiplex PCR, the TCRdb table keeps only in-frame clones and is missing some. The sample lists 65,000 to 70,000 clones, around 79% occurring once. The rearrangement links TRBV7-2 to TRBJ2-1; 12 nucleotides align to TRBD2. The source of this sequence is a man between 60 and 75 years old with acute or convalescent COVID-19. Sequences were obtained from peripheral blood. This CDR3 reads CASSLQTSGGYNEQFF. CDR3 DNA sequence: TGTGCCAGCAGCTTGCAGACTAGCGGGGGCTACAATGAGCAGTTCTTC.